Sequencing of this T cell receptor (beta chain) was carried out in a study of tumor-infiltrating lymphocytes in primary liver carcinoma. Across the whole study: Staging placed the tumors at T1-T3 N0M0, and they measured about 4.2 to 11 cm across.

DNA and RNA were both co-extracted from approximately 22-30 mg of bulk tissue that had not been sorted. A primer in the constant region served to generate TCR beta cDNA from roughly 550 ng of total RNA. TCR beta libraries came from three nested multiplex PCR rounds using slightly modified ARM-PCR. The two initial PCR rounds, about 9 cycles each, used TRBV1-TRBV30 forward and C-beta reverse primers. TCRdb re-derived calls from the multiplex PCR reads in MiXCR, one entry per CDR3 protein. Found here are about 100,000 distinct CDR3 sequences, less than 70% of them singletons; the top ten hold roughly 27%. Only one count was recorded for this clonotype. Its matching antigen is unknown. This likely comes from a read error, as the CDR3 has no conserved phenylalanine or tryptophan at its end. The DNA is left out, because the CDR3 cannot be placed on it with certainty; the CDR3 is given as TCRdb lists it.

Findings and limits, study-wide: When set against blood, tumors had a significantly higher top-250-clone fraction (p = 0.039). The overlap of tumor-adjacent and tumor-blood pairs was smaller than that of tumor region pairs.

The germline V gene encodes CDR1 MGHRA and CDR2 YSYEKL. 14 amino acids form the CDR3, both terminal residues included. The chain carries TRBV4-1 and TRBJ2-2. The TCR comes from a middle-aged man with primary liver carcinoma and hepatitis B virus infection. Material: tumor-adjacent normal liver tissue. The CDR3: CTGSQNSNTGELFL.